This T cell receptor beta chain was sequenced in a study of shared T cell receptors in the human thymus. Here immunoSEQ multiplex PCR was the method, and the copy in TCRdb shows in-frame clones only, minus some. This table has about 380,000 clones, roughly 94% appearing once. Sequenced sample: thymocytes. The sequence was obtained from a human donor.

This chain's CDR3 is CASSMGLGGYTF. DNA for the CDR3: TGTGCCAGCAGTATGGGGTTAGGTGGCTACACCTTC. This chain connects TRBV27 to TRBJ1-2; D is ambiguous. CDR1 is MNHEY and CDR2 is SMNVEV in the germline V gene (reference sequence). The V gene lost 5 bases and the J gene lost 7 bases, with 11 bases spanning the gap. The CDR3 has 12 amino acids.